These 22 T cell receptor beta chains share one sample of origin, sequenced in a study of neurological immune-mediated disorders (dated by TCRdb to the late 2010s). The library relied on 5' RACE. Sequencing was carried out with an Illumina HiSeq 2500. TCRdb reprocessing: public reads trimmed at Q25 with fastp, clones called with MiXCR, in-frame beta chains kept. Duplicate CDR3 protein sequences are folded into a single record with the most common DNA and genes. Within this sample are approximately 90,000 distinct CDR3 sequences, with around 3.3% of them counted one time only. The top ten clones comprise 6% of the sample. Sequencing was performed on PBMCs. The origin of the receptors is a woman aged 18-30 years with multiple sclerosis.

This clonotype was seen repeatedly, ten times or more. The chain combines TRBV6-5 with TRBJ1-1, with TRBD1 identical over 7 bases. The CDR3 extends over 16 amino acids. V lost 2 bases, J lost 4 bases, and 10 bases stayed unmatched. Germline V gene data show CDR1 as MNHEY and CDR2 as SVGAGI. The CDR3 nucleotides read TGTGCCAGCAGTTACCGAAGGGGACAGAAGCTCACTGAAGCTTTCTTT. Translated, it gives CASSYRRGQKLTEAFF.

This clonotype was seen a few times. The CDR3 is CASSHNIVPLGGYTF. In DNA, the CDR3 is TGTGCCAGCAGTCACAACATTGTGCCCTTAGGAGGCTACACCTTC. The rearrangement joins TRBV5-5 to TRBJ1-2; D gene unclear. The germline gives CDR1 SGHKS, CDR2 YYEKEE (reference sequence). The CDR3 loop spans 15 amino acids. The germline V and J ends were trimmed by 5 bases and 8 bases, with 22 bases remaining between them.

This clonotype occurred many times. The CDR3 region is CASSPWQGDLDEQYF. The CDR3 DNA follows: TGTGCCAGCAGCCCGTGGCAGGGGGACTTGGACGAGCAGTACTTC. The chain carries TRBV7-9 and TRBJ2-7, with D perhaps TRBD1 (7 bases). Germline V lookup: CDR1 SEHNR, CDR2 FQNEAQ (reference sequence). V lost 5 bases and J lost 5, with 19 bases in between. This CDR3 is built from 15 residues.

This clonotype was seen many times. The J gene is TRBJ2-3, the V gene TRBV5-1; 8 nucleotides agree with TRBD2. J lost 3 bases, V lost 7 bases, and 10 bases had no gene match. The germline V gene encodes CDR1 SGHRS and CDR2 YFSETQ. The CDR3 contains 15 residues. CDR3 bases: TGCGCCAGCGTCCCGGGACTAGTTAAAACAGATACGCAGTATTTT. Its translation: CASVPGLVKTDTQYF.

The table lists this clonotype with many counts. The V and J genes are TRBV20-1 and TRBJ2-3; D ambiguous. The CDR3 extends over 15 amino acids. V was clipped by 0 bases and J by 2 bases, with 12 bases between them. In germline, CDR1 is DFQATT, CDR2 SNEGSKA (reference sequence). The CDR3 loop reads CSARESLPLTDTQYF. Here the CDR3 DNA reads TGCAGTGCTAGAGAGAGTCTACCTCTCACAGATACGCAGTATTTT.

This clonotype was counted ten times or more. The rearrangement joins TRBV6-1 to TRBJ2-7; D call uncertain. The ends were cut back, 11 bases at V and 5 bases at J, with 19 bases in the middle. The CDR3 extends over 13 amino acids. Germline CDR1 MNHNS, CDR2 SASEGT. In DNA form, the CDR3 reads TGTGCCGCTGCCCGAGCTGGCCCCGACGAGCAGTACTTC. Its protein is CAAARAGPDEQYF.

This clonotype was seen at least ten times. This chain joins TRBV20-1 and TRBJ2-5; TRBD1 might be the D (6 bases). V was pared by 1 base and J by 5 bases, with 23 bases between. CDR3 length equals 17 residues. CDR1 DFQATT and CDR2 SNEGSKA come from the germline V gene (reference sequence). CDR3 region: CSARGASQGLPQETQYF. In nucleotides, the CDR3 is TGCAGTGCTAGAGGGGCTTCGCAGGGGCTACCACAGGAGACCCAGTACTTC.

This clonotype was seen ten or more times. The chain is built from TRBV5-1 and TRBJ1-1; D is unclear. CDR3 length: 17 residues. Germline CDR1 reads SGHRS; CDR2 reads YFSETQ. Trimming removed 0 bases at V and 1 base at J, with 16 bases between. CDR3 in DNA: TGCGCCAGCAGCTTGGCCGCTTCGCAGGATCGGAACACTGAAGCTTTCTTT. Its translation: CASSLAASQDRNTEAFF.

This clonotype has ten or more counts. This chain joins TRBV20-1 and TRBJ1-1; D is perhaps TRBD1 (5 bases). Germline CDR1 DFQATT, CDR2 SNEGSKA (reference sequence). This CDR3 contains 16 residues. V lost 8 bases and J 4 bases, leaving 26 bases between the germline ends. For the CDR3, the DNA is TGCAGTTCAAACAATGGGACTGACCGTGGTAGCACTGAAGCTTTCTTT. This translates into CSSNNGTDRGSTEAFF.

This clonotype was detected ten times or more. The chain has TRBV20-1 and TRBJ1-1; D uncertain. The germline CDR1 and CDR2 sequences are DFQATT and SNEGSKA (reference sequence). The CDR3 covers 17 residues. Trimming left V 1 base short and J 0 bases short, with 18 bases between. Here the CDR3 reads CSARAFAGSRMNTEAFF. The CDR3 DNA follows: TGCAGTGCTAGAGCCTTCGCAGGATCCCGCATGAACACTGAAGCTTTCTTT.

This clonotype was observed at least ten times. V gene TRBV6-6 combines with J gene TRBJ2-7; D remains unclear. Trimming pared 8 bases from V and 2 bases from J, leaving 13 bases between. CDR3 length equals 13 residues. Germline V lookup: CDR1 MNHNY, CDR2 SVGAGI (reference sequence). The CDR3 loop is CASSGYQAYEQYF. The CDR3 DNA sequence: TGTGCCAGCTCAGGCTACCAAGCCTACGAGCAGTACTTC.

This clonotype was seen ten or more times. The chain is built from TRBV7-6 and TRBJ2-7; TRBD1 is a possible D gene (6 bases). Per germline, CDR1 SGHVS and CDR2 FNYEAQ. Trimming stripped 5 bases from V and 2 bases from J, with 13 bases between. CDR3 length equals 14 residues. The CDR3 DNA reads as TGTGCCAGCAGCCCGGGGTGGGGGCCCTACGAGCAGTACTTC. As protein: CASSPGWGPYEQYF.

This clonotype was seen at least ten times. The V and J genes are TRBV6-2 or TRBV6-3 and TRBJ2-1; D might be TRBD1 (5 bases). V lost 3 bases and J 9 bases, leaving 18 bases between the germline ends. Germline V lookup: CDR1 MNHEY, CDR2 SVGEGT. The CDR3 is 15 residues long. CDR3 amino acids: CASSYAGSEGIEQFF. Here the CDR3 DNA reads TGTGCCAGCAGTTATGCAGGGTCTGAAGGCATTGAGCAGTTCTTC.

As regards this clonotype: One base away lies a much larger clone, so this may be a sequencing read error. V and J are TRBV5-5 and TRBJ2-1, with no clear D. The CDR3 contains 11 residues. The germline CDR1 and CDR2 sequences are SGHKS and YYEKEE (reference sequence). Between the trimmed V and J ends, which lost 1 base and 9 bases, there was a span of 5 bases. The CDR3 nucleotides read TGTGCCAGCAGCTTGTGTGGTGAGCAGTTCTTC. Its protein product is CASSLCGEQFF.

This clonotype was seen ten or more times. The chain uses TRBV12-3 or TRBV12-4 and TRBJ2-1, with 10 positions matching TRBD2. The CDR3 is 14 amino acids. Trimming at V came to 1 base and at J to 9 bases, leaving 3 bases not matched to a gene. This CDR3 is CASSLDSGGTEQFF. As DNA, the CDR3 is TGTGCCAGCAGTTTAGATAGCGGGGGGACTGAGCAGTTCTTC.

This clonotype has at least ten counts. The rearrangement joins TRBV29-1 to TRBJ2-3, with 9 bases identical to TRBD1. The germline gives CDR1 SQVTM, CDR2 ANQGSEA. V was pared by 6 bases and J by 3 bases, with 4 bases of the junction left unmatched. The CDR3 consists of 13 residues. The CDR3 reads CSVGTGSTDTQYF. CDR3 in DNA: TGCAGCGTCGGGACAGGGAGTACAGATACGCAGTATTTT.

This clonotype has at least ten counts. This chain's CDR3 is CSARDLYSAYEQYF. In DNA, the CDR3 is TGCAGTGCTAGAGATCTCTACTCGGCCTACGAGCAGTACTTC. The genes are TRBV20-1 and TRBJ2-7; no clear D gene. The ends were cut back, 0 bases at V and 2 bases at J, with 11 bases in the middle. The CDR3 sequence is 14 residues long. Per germline, CDR1 DFQATT and CDR2 SNEGSKA (reference sequence).

This clonotype came up many times. The chain employs TRBV18 and TRBJ2-7; D is possibly TRBD2 (5 bases). The V gene's germline CDR1 is KGHSH and CDR2 LQKENI. The CDR3 covers 14 residues. V was clipped by 2 bases and J by 0 bases, with 8 bases between them. The CDR3 here is CASSPTRDSYEQYF. The CDR3 bases are TGTGCCAGCTCACCAACTAGGGACTCCTACGAGCAGTACTTC.

V usage is TRBV5-1 and J usage is TRBJ2-7; 10 positions match TRBD2. CDR1 is SGHRS, CDR2 YFSETQ, per germline. Trimming cost V 7 bases and J 1 base; bases outside gene matches: 2. The length of the CDR3 is 13 residues. The CDR3 loop is CASGLAASYEQYF. The CDR3 DNA sequence: TGCGCCAGCGGACTAGCGGCATCCTACGAGCAGTACTTC.

This clonotype occurred many times. The chain employs TRBV4-3 and TRBJ2-1; D is ambiguous. This CDR3 has 14 residues. The germline V and J ends were trimmed by 3 bases and 2 bases, with 8 bases remaining between them. From germline, CDR1 is LGHNA and CDR2 YSLEER. CDR3 residues: CASSQDHTYNEQFF. The CDR3 DNA follows: TGCGCCAGCAGCCAGGACCATACCTACAATGAGCAGTTCTTC.

This clonotype was seen at least ten times. V gene TRBV12-3 or TRBV12-4 combines with J gene TRBJ1-5; D gene uncertain. V was trimmed by 2 bases and J by 2 bases, leaving 13 bases between them. This CDR3 comprises 16 residues. CDR3 sequence: CASSLWRGNGNQPQHF. CDR3 DNA sequence: TGTGCCAGCAGTTTATGGAGAGGGAATGGCAATCAGCCCCAGCATTTT.

This clonotype was counted at least ten times. The CDR3 DNA is TGCGCCAGCAGTGAGGTGGCAGCTTCTAACACCGGGGAGCTGTTTTTT. Protein: CASSEVAASNTGELFF. The chain employs TRBV10-1 and TRBJ2-2; D ambiguous. CDR1 and CDR2 (germline): WNHNN, SYGVQD (reference sequence). V dropped 2 bases and J dropped 2 bases, with 12 bases sitting between them. This CDR3 region has 16 residues.